This T cell receptor (beta chain) is drawn from a study of T-cell reconstitution after alpha-beta-depleted transplantation in children. CDR1 SGHVS and CDR2 FQNEAQ come from the germline V gene. Trimming stripped 6 bases from V and 0 bases from J, with 18 bases between. The CDR3 is 17 residues long. About this clonotype: What it recognizes is unknown.

Notes on the study in general: The high TCRbeta diversity at day 60 in some patients came from surviving recipient T cells and thymic progenitors. Once a year had passed after transplant, T-cell counts and diversity came mostly from newly produced T cells.

The TCRbeta library was prepared with unique molecular identifiers. Via MiXCR, TCRdb re-called the PCR reads, giving one row per CDR3 protein. The repertoire holds around 490,000 distinct CDR3 sequences, with 11% as singletons. The genes are TRBV7-8 and TRBJ1-5, with a tentative D call TRBD1 (6 bases). The sequencing here drew on PBMCs, mostly from graft donor cells, taken 180 days after TCRalphabeta/CD19-depleted stem cell transplant. The sequence was obtained from a female patient aged 2-9 years who had a stem cell transplant for aplastic anemia, so the T cells may come from the graft donor. CDR3 sequence: CASRDTGSGYSNQPQHF. The CDR3 coding sequence is TGTGCCAGCAGAGATACAGGGTCCGGTTATAGCAATCAGCCCCAGCATTTT.